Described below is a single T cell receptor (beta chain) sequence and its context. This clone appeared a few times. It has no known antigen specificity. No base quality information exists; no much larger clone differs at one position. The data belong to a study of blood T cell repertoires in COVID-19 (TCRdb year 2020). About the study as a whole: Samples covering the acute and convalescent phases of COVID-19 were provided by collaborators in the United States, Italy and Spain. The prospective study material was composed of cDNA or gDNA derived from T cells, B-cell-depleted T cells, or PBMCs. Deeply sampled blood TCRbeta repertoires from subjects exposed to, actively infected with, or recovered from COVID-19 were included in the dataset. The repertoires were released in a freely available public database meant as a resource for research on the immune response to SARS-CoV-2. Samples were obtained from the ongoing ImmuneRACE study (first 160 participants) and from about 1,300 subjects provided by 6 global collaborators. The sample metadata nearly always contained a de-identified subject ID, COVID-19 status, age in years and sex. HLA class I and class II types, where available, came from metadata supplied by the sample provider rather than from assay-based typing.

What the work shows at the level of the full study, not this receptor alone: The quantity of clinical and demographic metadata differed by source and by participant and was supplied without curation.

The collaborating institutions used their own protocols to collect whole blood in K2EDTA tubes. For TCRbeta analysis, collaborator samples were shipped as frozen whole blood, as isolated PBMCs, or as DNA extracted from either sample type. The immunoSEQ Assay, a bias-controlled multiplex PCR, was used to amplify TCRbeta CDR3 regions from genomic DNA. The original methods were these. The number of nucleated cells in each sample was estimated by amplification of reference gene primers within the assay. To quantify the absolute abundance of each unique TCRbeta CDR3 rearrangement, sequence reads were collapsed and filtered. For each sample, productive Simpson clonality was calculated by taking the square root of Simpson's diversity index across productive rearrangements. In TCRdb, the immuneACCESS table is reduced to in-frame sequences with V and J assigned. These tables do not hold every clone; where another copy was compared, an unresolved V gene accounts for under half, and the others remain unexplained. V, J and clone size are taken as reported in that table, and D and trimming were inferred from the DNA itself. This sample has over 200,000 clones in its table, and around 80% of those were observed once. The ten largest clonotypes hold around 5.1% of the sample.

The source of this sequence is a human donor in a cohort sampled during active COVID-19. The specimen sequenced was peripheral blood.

For the CDR3, the sequence is CASTQPGTSRNNEQFF. The nucleotide sequence reads TGTGCCAGCACCCAACCTGGGACTAGCAGAAACAATGAGCAGTTCTTC. Recombination joined TRBV11-1 with TRBJ2-1, with 9 junctional bases fitting TRBD2. The CDR3 covers 16 residues, taking in both the cysteine and the phenylalanine. Left in the record is the CDR3 DNA by itself, 48 bases read in frame from the first base. Trimming takes 7 bases off V and 5 bases off J; junction bases not matched to a gene: 12. CDR1 and CDR2, per the germline V gene (reference sequence), are SGHAT and FQDESV. The entire variable domain, with the stretches around the CDR3 drawn from the reference TRBV11-1 and TRBJ2-1 proteins, is EAEVAQSPRYKITEKSQAVAFWCDPISGHATLYWYRQILGQGPELLVQFQDESVVDDSQLPKDRFSAERLKGVDSTLKIQPAELGDSAMYLCASTQPGTSRNNEQFFGPGTRLTVL.